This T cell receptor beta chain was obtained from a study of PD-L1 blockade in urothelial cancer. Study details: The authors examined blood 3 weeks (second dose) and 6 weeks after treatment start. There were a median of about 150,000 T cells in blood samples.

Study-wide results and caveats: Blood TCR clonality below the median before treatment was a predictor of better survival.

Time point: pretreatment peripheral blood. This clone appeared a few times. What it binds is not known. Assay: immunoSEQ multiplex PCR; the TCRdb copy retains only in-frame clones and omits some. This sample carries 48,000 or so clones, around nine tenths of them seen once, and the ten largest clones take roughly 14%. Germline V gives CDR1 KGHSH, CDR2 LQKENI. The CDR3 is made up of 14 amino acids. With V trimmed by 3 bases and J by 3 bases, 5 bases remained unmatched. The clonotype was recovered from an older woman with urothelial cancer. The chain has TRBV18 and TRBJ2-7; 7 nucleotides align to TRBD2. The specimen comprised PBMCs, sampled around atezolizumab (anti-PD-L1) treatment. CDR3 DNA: TGTGCCAGCTCACCGAGGCTAGCGGTCTACGAGCAGTACTTC. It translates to CASSPRLAVYEQYF.